This paragraph covers one TCR beta chain sequence. These data originate in a study of blood T cell repertoires in COVID-19. About the research overall: The origin of the acute and convalescent COVID-19 samples was the United States, Italy and Spain. The analysed material was cDNA or gDNA that came from T cells, B-cell-depleted T cells, or PBMCs.

Authors' data handling: Amplified reference gene primers provided the basis for estimating nucleated cell counts. Sequenced by immunoSEQ multiplex PCR; TCRdb stores in-frame clones only, minus some. For V, J and clone size, that table is used; D and trimming come from the DNA. The sample has 160,000 or so clones, around 90% seen once. V was shortened by 6 bases and J by 3 bases, with 12 bases between the two germline ends. Germline assignment: CDR1 MNHEY and CDR2 SVGAGI. CDR3 length equals 14 residues. The chain links TRBV6-5 to TRBJ2-1; D not resolved. The material sequenced was peripheral blood. The receptor's source is a man aged 60 to 69 with acute or convalescent COVID-19. In DNA, the CDR3 is TGTGCCAGCAGCGCTTCGACTTACTACAATGAGCAGTTCTTC. Amino acids: CASSASTYYNEQFF.